The 7 T cell receptor beta chains below come from one sample, sequenced in a study of blood T cell repertoires in COVID-19. Repertoires were generated with immunoSEQ multiplex PCR, while TCRdb's copy carries only in-frame clones and drops some. The sample has a few hundred thousand clones; around 90% are singletons. Sequencing was carried out using PBMCs or T cells enriched from blood (not recorded which). Receptors originate from a human donor in a cohort exposed to, infected with or recovered from COVID-19 (not recorded which). The donor label of this sample is uncertain.

The chain recombines TRBV4-1 with TRBJ1-1; D unresolved. This CDR3 spans 14 amino acids. Per germline, CDR1 MGHRA and CDR2 YSYEKL. The germline V and J ends were trimmed by 3 bases and 7 bases, with 15 bases remaining between them. Here the CDR3 reads CASSQPVASLEAFF. In DNA, the CDR3 is TGCGCCAGCAGCCAGCCTGTCGCGAGTCTTGAAGCTTTCTTT.

This chain links TRBV6-1 with TRBJ1-2; 7 bases line up with TRBD1. The CDR3 has 16 residues. CDR1 is MNHNS, CDR2 SASEGT, per germline. Unmatched junction bases numbered 11, after V lost 2 bases and J lost 5 bases. Here the CDR3 reads CASSEYRPGGRYGYTF. Written as DNA, the CDR3 is TGTGCCAGCAGTGAATATCGGCCAGGGGGGAGGTATGGCTACACCTTC.

The chain has TRBV11-2 and TRBJ2-3; D not resolved. V was cut by 4 bases and J by 5 bases, with 13 bases left in between. The CDR3 is 14 residues long. CDR1 and CDR2 (germline): SGHAT, FQNNGV. CDR3 nucleotide sequence: TGTGCCAGCAGCTCCCTGGCGGTTATAGATACGCAGTATTTT. This codes for CASSSLAVIDTQYF.

The chain has TRBV27 and TRBJ2-1, with 8 nucleotides matching TRBD2. V was clipped by 4 bases and J by 3 bases; unmatched bases: 8. This CDR3 spans 16 amino acids. Germline values: CDR1 MNHEY, CDR2 SMNVEV (reference sequence). CDR3: CASSSGIGGDYNEQFF. CDR3 in DNA: TGTGCCAGCAGTTCGGGGATCGGGGGGGACTACAATGAGCAGTTCTTC.

The chain carries TRBV6-6 and TRBJ1-5; D is uncertain. V lost 2 bases and J 6 bases, leaving 11 bases between the germline ends. CDR3 size: 14 residues. The germline gives CDR1 MNHNY, CDR2 SVGAGI (reference sequence). The DNA for the CDR3 is TGTGCCAGCAGTTACCATCCGACTGGTCAGCCCCAGCATTTT. Encoded protein: CASSYHPTGQPQHF.

The chain recombines TRBV5-6 with TRBJ2-7, with a possible D match to TRBD2 (6 bases). Germline values: CDR1 SGHDT, CDR2 YYEEEE. This CDR3 spans 14 amino acids. The V end lost 6 bases, the J end lost 3 bases, and 16 bases lay between the germline ends. CDR3 region: CASIPSGGDYEQYF. CDR3 DNA: TGTGCCAGCATCCCCTCTGGAGGGGACTACGAGCAGTACTTC.

V and J are TRBV7-2 and TRBJ1-2; tentatively, D is TRBD1 (5 bases). Germline values: CDR1 SGHTA, CDR2 FQGNSA. CDR3 length equals 18 residues. The V end lost 1 base, the J end lost 2 bases, and 20 bases lay between the germline ends. CDR3 in DNA: TGTGCCAGCAGCTTAGAGGGTAGACAGATAACGGTCAACTATGGCTACACCTTC. Residues: CASSLEGRQITVNYGYTF.